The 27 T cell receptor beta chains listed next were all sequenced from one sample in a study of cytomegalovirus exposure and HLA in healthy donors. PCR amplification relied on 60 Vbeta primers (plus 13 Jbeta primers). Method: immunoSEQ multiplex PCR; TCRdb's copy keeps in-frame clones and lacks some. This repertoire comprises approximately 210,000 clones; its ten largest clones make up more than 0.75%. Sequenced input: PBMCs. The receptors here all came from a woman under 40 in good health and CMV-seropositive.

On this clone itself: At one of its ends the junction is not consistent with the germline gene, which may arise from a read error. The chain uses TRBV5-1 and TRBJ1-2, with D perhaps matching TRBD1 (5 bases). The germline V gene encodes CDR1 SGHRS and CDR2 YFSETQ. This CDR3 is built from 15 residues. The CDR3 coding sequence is TGCGCCAGCAGTTTGGACCCCAGGGAAGGCTATGGCTACACCTTC. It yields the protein CASSLDPREGYGYTF. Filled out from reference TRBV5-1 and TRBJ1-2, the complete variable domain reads KAGVTQTPRYLIKTRGQQVTLSCSPISGHRSVSWYQQTPGQGLQFLFEYFSETQRNKGNFPGRFSGRQFSNSRSEMNVSTLELGDSALYLCASSLDPREGYGYTFGSGTRLTVV.

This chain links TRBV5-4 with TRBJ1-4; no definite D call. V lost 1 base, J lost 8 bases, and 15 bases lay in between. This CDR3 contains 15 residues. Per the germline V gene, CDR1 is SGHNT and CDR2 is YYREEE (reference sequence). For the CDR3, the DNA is TGTGCCAGCAGCTTGCCCGGCCATGAGGGAGAAAAACTGTTTTTT. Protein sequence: CASSLPGHEGEKLFF.

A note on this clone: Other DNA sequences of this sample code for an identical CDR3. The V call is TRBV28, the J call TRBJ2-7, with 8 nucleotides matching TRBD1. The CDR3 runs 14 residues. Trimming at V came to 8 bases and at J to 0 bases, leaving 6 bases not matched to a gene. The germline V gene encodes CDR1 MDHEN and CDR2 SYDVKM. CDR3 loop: CASSYRGVSYEQYF. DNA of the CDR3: TGTGCCAGCTCTTACAGGGGGGTCTCCTACGAGCAGTACTTC.

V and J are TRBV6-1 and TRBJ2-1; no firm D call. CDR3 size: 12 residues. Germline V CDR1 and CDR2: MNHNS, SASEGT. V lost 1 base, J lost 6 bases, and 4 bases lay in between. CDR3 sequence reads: CASSEVGNEQFF. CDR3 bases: TGTGCCAGCAGTGAAGTCGGCAATGAGCAGTTCTTC.

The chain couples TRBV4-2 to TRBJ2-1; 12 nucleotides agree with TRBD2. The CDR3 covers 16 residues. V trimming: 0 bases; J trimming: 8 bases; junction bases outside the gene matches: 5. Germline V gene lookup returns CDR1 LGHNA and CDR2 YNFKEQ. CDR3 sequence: CASSQEWTSGTDEQFF. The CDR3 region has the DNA TGTGCCAGCAGCCAAGAATGGACTAGCGGGACCGATGAGCAGTTCTTC.

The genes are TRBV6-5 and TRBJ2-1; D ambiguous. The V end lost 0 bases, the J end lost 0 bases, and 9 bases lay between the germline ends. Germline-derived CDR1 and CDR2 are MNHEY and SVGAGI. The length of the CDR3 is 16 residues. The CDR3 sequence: CASSYSYWSSYNEQFF. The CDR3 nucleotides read TGTGCCAGCAGTTACTCGTACTGGAGCTCCTACAATGAGCAGTTCTTC.

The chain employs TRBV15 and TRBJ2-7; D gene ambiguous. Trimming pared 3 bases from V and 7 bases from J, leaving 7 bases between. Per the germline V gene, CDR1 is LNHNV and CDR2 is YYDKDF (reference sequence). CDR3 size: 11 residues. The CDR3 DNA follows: TGTGCCACCAGCAGTGTGACAGAGCAGTACTTC. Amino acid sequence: CATSSVTEQYF.

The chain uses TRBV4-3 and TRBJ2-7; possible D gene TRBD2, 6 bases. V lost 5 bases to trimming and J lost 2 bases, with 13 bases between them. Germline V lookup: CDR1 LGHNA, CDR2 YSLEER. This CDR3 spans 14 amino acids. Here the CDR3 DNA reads TGCGCCAGCAGCTCGGGACTCGCCGCCTACGAGCAGTACTTC. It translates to CASSSGLAAYEQYF.

CDR3 amino acids: CASGLLGRSYNSPLHF. The CDR3 nucleotides are TGTGCTAGTGGTTTGCTCGGGAGGTCCTATAATTCACCCCTCCACTTT. The gene calls are TRBV12-5 and TRBJ1-6; D is uncertain. The CDR3 consists of 16 residues. V shed 2 bases and J shed 1 base, with 9 bases lying between them. CDR1 is LGHNT, CDR2 FRNRAP, per germline.

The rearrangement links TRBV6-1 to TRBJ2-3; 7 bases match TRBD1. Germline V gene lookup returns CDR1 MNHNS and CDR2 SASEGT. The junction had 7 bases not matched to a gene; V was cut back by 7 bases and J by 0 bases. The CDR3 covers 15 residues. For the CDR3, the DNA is TGTGCCAGCATTGTGACAGGGCCCAGCACAGATACGCAGTATTTT. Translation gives CASIVTGPSTDTQYF.

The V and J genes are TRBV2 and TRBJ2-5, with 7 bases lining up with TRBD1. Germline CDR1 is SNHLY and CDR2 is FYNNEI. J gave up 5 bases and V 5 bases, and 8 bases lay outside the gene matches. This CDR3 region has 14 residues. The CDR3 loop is CASSYTGDGETQYF. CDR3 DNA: TGTGCCAGCAGTTACACAGGGGACGGGGAGACCCAGTACTTC.

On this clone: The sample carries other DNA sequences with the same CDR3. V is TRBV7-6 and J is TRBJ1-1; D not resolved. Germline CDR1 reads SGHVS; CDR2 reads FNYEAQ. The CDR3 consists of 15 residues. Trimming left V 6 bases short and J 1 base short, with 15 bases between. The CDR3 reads CASSPTFWANTEAFF. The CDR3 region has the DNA TGTGCCAGCAGTCCGACCTTCTGGGCGAACACTGAAGCTTTCTTT.

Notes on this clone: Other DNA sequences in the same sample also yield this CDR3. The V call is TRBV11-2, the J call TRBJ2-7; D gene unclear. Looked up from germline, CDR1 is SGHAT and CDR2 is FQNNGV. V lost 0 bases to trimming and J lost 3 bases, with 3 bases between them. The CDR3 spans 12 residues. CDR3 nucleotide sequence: TGTGCCAGCAGCTTAGATCGCTACGAGCAGTACTTC. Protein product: CASSLDRYEQYF.

CDR3 amino acids: CASTKYSGQIYEQYF. The CDR3 DNA reads TGTGCCAGCACCAAATATAGCGGTCAAATCTACGAGCAGTACTTC. This chain connects TRBV6-5 to TRBJ2-7; tentative D call: TRBD2 (6 bases). This CDR3 spans 15 amino acids. Germline V gives CDR1 MNHEY, CDR2 SVGAGI. Trimming left V 7 bases short and J 3 bases short, with 19 bases between.

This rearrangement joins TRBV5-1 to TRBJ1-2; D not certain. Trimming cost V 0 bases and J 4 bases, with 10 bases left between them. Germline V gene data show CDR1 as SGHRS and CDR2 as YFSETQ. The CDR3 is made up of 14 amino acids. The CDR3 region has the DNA TGCGCCAGCAGCTTGGTCACGGAGTCCTATGGCTACACCTTC. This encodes CASSLVTESYGYTF.

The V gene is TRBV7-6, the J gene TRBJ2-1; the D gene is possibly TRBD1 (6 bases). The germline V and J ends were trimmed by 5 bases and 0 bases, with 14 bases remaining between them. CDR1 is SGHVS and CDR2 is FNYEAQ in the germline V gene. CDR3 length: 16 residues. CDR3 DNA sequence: TGTGCCAGCAGCCCCCAGCAGGGGAGCTCCTACAATGAGCAGTTCTTC. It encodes CASSPQQGSSYNEQFF.

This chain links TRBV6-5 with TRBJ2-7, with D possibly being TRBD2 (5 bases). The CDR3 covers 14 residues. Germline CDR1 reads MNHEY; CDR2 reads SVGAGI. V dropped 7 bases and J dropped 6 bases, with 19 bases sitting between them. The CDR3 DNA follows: TGTGCCAGCAAAACGGTAGCGTTCGTTCCCGAGCAGTACTTC. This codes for CASKTVAFVPEQYF.

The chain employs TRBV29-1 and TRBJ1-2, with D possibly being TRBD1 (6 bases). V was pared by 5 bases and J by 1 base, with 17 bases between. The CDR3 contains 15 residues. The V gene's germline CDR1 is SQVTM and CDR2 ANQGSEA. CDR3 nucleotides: TGCAGCGTTCGGACAGTTTTCTCAAATAACTATGGCTACACCTTC. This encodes CSVRTVFSNNYGYTF.

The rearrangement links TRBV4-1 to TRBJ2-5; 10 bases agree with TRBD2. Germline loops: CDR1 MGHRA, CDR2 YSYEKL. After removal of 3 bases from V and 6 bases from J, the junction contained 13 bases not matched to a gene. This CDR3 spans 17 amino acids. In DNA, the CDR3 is TGCGCCAGCAGCCAGGGTGGGATAGCGGGGGGAATGAAGACCCAGTACTTC. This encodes CASSQGGIAGGMKTQYF.

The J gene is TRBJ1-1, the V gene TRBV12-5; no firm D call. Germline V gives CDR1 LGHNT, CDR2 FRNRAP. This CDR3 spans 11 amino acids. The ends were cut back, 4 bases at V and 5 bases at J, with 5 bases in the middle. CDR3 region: CASGWATEAFF. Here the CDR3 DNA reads TGTGCTAGTGGTTGGGCGACTGAAGCTTTCTTT.

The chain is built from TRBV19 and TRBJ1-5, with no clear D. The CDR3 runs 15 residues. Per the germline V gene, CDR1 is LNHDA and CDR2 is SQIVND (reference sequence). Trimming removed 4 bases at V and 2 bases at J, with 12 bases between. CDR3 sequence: CASSTLTLGNQPQHF. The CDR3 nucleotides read TGTGCCAGTAGTACCTTGACCCTAGGCAATCAGCCCCAGCATTTT.

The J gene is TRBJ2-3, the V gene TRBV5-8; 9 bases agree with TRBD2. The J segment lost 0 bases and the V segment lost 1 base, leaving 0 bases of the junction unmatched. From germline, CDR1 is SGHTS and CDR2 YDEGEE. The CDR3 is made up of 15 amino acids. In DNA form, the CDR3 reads TGTGCCAGCAGCTTGACTAGCGGGAGCACAGATACGCAGTATTTT. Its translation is CASSLTSGSTDTQYF. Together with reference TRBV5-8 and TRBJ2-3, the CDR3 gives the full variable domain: EAGVTQSPTHLIKTRGQQATLRCSPISGHTSVYWYQQALGLGLQFLLWYDEGEERNRGNFPPRFSGRQFPNYSSELNVNALELEDSALYLCASSLTSGSTDTQYFGPGTRLTVL.

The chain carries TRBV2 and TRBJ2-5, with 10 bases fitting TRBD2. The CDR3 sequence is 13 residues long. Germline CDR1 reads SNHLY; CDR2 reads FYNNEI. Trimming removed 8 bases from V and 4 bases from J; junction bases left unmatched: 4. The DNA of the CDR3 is TGTGCCAGCGGGCTAGCGGGGGCAGAGACCCAGTACTTC. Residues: CASGLAGAETQYF. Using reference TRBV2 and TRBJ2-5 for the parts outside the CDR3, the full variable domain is EPEVTQTPSHQVTQMGQEVILRCVPISNHLYFYWYRQILGQKVEFLVSFYNNEISEKSEIFDDQFSVERPDGSNFTLKIRSTKLEDSAMYFCASGLAGAETQYFGPGTRLLVL.

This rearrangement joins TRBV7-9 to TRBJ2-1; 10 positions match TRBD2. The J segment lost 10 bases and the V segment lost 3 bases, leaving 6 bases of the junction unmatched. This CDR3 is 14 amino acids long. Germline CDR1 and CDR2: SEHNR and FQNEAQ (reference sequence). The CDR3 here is CASSFQRGGGEQFF. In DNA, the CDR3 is TGTGCCAGCAGCTTCCAGCGGGGGGGCGGAGAGCAGTTCTTC.

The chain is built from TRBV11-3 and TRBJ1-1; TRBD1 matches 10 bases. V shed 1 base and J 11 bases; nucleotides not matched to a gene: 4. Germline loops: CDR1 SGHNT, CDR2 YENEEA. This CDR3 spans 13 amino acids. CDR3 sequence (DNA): TGTGCCAGCAGCTTAGGACAGGGGGCGACGGCTTTCTTT. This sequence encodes CASSLGQGATAFF.

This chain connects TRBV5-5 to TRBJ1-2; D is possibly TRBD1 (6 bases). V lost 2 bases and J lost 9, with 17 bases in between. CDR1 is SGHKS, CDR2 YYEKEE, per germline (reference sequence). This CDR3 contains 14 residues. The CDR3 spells CASSLDTGSGSYTF. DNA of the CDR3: TGTGCCAGCAGCTTAGACACAGGGAGTGGTAGCTACACCTTC.

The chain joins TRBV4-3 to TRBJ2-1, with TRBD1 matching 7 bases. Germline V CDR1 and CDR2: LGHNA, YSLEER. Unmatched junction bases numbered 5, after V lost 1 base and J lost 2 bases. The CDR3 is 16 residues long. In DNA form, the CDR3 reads TGCGCCAGCAGCCAAGTTAGGGACAGTACCTACAATGAGCAGTTCTTC. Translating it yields CASSQVRDSTYNEQFF.